A single sample is the source of the 6 T cell receptor beta chains below, sequenced in a study of tumor-infiltrating lymphocytes in primary liver carcinoma. DNA and RNA were both co-extracted from around 20-30 mg of bulk tissue that had not been sorted. The template, 500 ng total RNA, yielded TCR beta cDNA made with a constant-region primer. Three nested multiplex PCR rounds, a slightly modified ARM-PCR method, built the TCR beta libraries. For approximately 9 cycles apiece, the opening two PCR rounds ran with TRBV1-TRBV30 forward primers and a C-beta reverse primer. TCRdb re-called the multiplex PCR reads with MiXCR, one entry per CDR3 protein. The sample comprises roughly 80,000 distinct CDR3 sequences, over 70% of which are singletons, and roughly 13% rests with the top ten. The sequencing input was liver tumor tissue from sampling region 4. Described subset: tumor region T4, right-lateral pole. The source is a woman aged 55-70 years with primary liver carcinoma and hepatitis B virus infection.

Details on this clonotype: The junction differs from germline at one of its ends, possibly a read error. CDR3 in amino acids: CGSSLDQEGIVYIEQFF. CDR3 nucleotides: TGTGGCAGCAGCTTAGATCAAGAGGGTATAGTCTACATTGAGCAGTTCTTC. The chain employs TRBV11-2 and TRBJ2-1; TRBD2 is a possible D gene (5 bases). This CDR3 contains 17 residues. CDR1 SGHAT and CDR2 FQNNGV come from the germline V gene.

To note about this clonotype: Because the CDR3 is missing its conserved closing phenylalanine or tryptophan, this is likely a read error. This chain uses TRBV11-2 with TRBJ2-1; TRBD2 agrees at 10 bases. The CDR3 extends over 17 amino acids. V gave up 5 bases and J gave up 8 bases; unmatched junction bases: 15. In germline, CDR1 is SGHAT, CDR2 FQNNGV. DNA for the CDR3: TGTGCCAGCAGCAGGAGACTAGCGGGTGGGCCGGGTGATGAGCAGTTCATC. Residues: CASSRRLAGGPGDEQFI.

Notes on this clonotype: The junction differs from germline at one of its ends, possibly a read error. V and J are TRBV29-1 and TRBJ1-5; D ambiguous. CDR1 SQVTM and CDR2 ANQGSEA come from the germline V gene. The CDR3 spans 13 residues. CDR3 region: CSAQITSNRPQHF. The CDR3 bases are TGCAGCGCGCAGATTACTTCTAATCGGCCCCAGCATTTT.

Comment on this clonotype: Its ends do not fully match the called genes, so a read error is possible. V usage is TRBV28 and J usage is TRBJ2-4; D is perhaps TRBD1 (6 bases). The CDR3 spans 19 residues. The germline gives CDR1 MDHEN, CDR2 SYDVKM. CDR3 sequence: CDSRDPPGQTSLAKNIQYF. DNA for the CDR3: TGTGACAGCAGAGATCCCCCGGGACAAACAAGCCTAGCCAAAAACATTCAGTACTTC.

A remark on this clonotype: Its ends do not fully match the called genes, so a read error is possible. The chain joins TRBV24-1 to TRBJ2-7, with 8 nucleotides matching TRBD1. The CDR3 loop spans 15 amino acids. The germline V gene encodes CDR1 KGHDR and CDR2 SFDVKD. The CDR3 loop is CVTTAAVTGVVEQYF. The CDR3 bases are TGTGTCACCACCGCCGCCGTGACAGGGGTCGTCGAGCAGTACTTC.

The chain combines TRBV29-1 with TRBJ2-3, with D perhaps being TRBD1 or TRBD2 (6 bases each). Looked up from germline, CDR1 is SQVTM and CDR2 is ANQGSEA. The ends were cut back, 6 bases at V and 4 bases at J, with 20 bases in the middle. This CDR3 is built from 15 residues. CDR3 in amino acids: CSVLGLTGGSDTQYF. For the CDR3, the DNA is TGCAGCGTACTGGGACTGACAGGAGGATCAGATACGCAGTATTTT.